This TCR beta chain was profiled in a study of tumor-infiltrating lymphocytes in oesophageal squamous cell carcinoma (dated by TCRdb to about 2016). The germline V gene sets CDR1 to MDHEN and CDR2 to SYDVKM. Germline trimming: 3 bases from V, 1 base from J; junction bases outside gene matches: 2. From the cysteine up to the phenylalanine, the CDR3 has a length of 14 residues. Only the CDR3 part of the read is kept: 42 bases, read in frame from the first base. As to this clonotype: The antigen this receptor binds is unknown. The input lacks base qualities; no much larger clone sits a single base away.

Libraries were constructed by PCR. The data were produced on an Illumina HiSeq 2000. TCRdb reran the public reads through fastp at Q25 and MiXCR, keeping productive beta chains. Identical CDR3 proteins give one entry, which carries the most common genes and DNA. The sample data list some 15,000 distinct CDR3 sequences, and approximately 48% of these were observed just once. The ten largest clones add up to roughly 27% of the sample. The sequence is built from TRBV28 and TRBJ1-2; TRBD1 agrees with 7 junctional bases. This clonotype originated in a female donor with esophageal squamous cell carcinoma. The sample taken for sequencing was esophageal tumor tissue. The nucleotide sequence reads TGTGCCAGCAGTTTCGGACAGGATAACTATGGCTACACCTTC. It translates as CASSFGQDNYGYTF.